This passage covers 20 T cell receptor beta chains from one sample sequenced in a study of cytomegalovirus exposure and HLA in healthy donors. The primer mix had 60 Vbeta and 13 Jbeta primers. The assay was immunoSEQ multiplex PCR, and TCRdb's table has in-frame clones only and misses some. This sample has 110,000 to 150,000 clones, with around three quarters found just once. Input material: PBMCs. All receptors come from a woman aged 40 to 50 in good health and CMV-seronegative.

This clone was seen at least ten times. The genes are TRBV10-3 and TRBJ2-1, with D perhaps TRBD1 (6 bases). Germline V gene data show CDR1 as ENHRY and CDR2 as SYGVKD. Trimming took off 1 base at V and 8 bases at J, with 12 bases between the two ends. This CDR3 has 14 residues. The CDR3 nucleotides are TGTGCCATCAGTGAGTTACAGGGATTGGATGAGCAGTTCTTC. Translating gives CAISELQGLDEQFF.

This clone was counted a few times. The V call is TRBV27, the J call TRBJ1-5; TRBD1 matches at 9 bases. In germline, CDR1 is MNHEY, CDR2 SMNVEV (reference sequence). Losses at the gene ends were 2 bases for V and 4 bases for J; bases not matched to a gene: 3. The CDR3 loop spans 15 amino acids. The CDR3: CASSLTGGANQPQHF. Written as DNA, the CDR3 is TGTGCCAGCAGTTTAACAGGGGGCGCGAATCAGCCCCAGCATTTT.

This clone was found once. V and J are TRBV7-9 and TRBJ2-7; TRBD1 aligns across 8 bases. The CDR3 is 13 residues long. V shed 7 bases, J shed 3 bases, and the junction held 5 bases outside the gene matches. Germline loops: CDR1 SEHNR, CDR2 FQNEAQ (reference sequence). CDR3 sequence reads: CASNRDRNYEQYF. The DNA for the CDR3 is TGTGCCAGCAACCGGGACAGGAACTACGAGCAGTACTTC.

This clone came up once. The rearrangement links TRBV5-6 to TRBJ2-5, with 8 bases identical to TRBD1. V shed 5 bases, J shed 5 bases, and the junction held 14 bases outside the gene matches. In germline, CDR1 is SGHDT, CDR2 YYEEEE. CDR3 length: 16 amino acids. The CDR3: CASRPWTGRVWETQYF. The CDR3 nucleotides are TGTGCCAGCAGACCCTGGACAGGGCGAGTTTGGGAGACCCAGTACTTC.

The chain uses TRBV18 and TRBJ2-7, with a possible D match to TRBD1 (6 bases). V was cut by 3 bases and J by 9 bases, with 21 bases left in between. Germline V CDR1 and CDR2: KGHSH, LQKENI. This CDR3 has 15 amino acids. The CDR3 coding sequence is TGTGCCAGCTCACCGGGACAAACTGTTCCGTTGGGGCAGTACTTC. Translating it yields CASSPGQTVPLGQYF.

The chain carries TRBV4-1 and TRBJ2-5; a weak D match, TRBD2 (6 bases). CDR1 is MGHRA, CDR2 YSYEKL, per germline. The CDR3 totals 13 residues. The V end lost 3 bases, the J end lost 2 bases, and 7 bases lay between the germline ends. CDR3 sequence: CASSHGGQETQYF. CDR3 nucleotide sequence: TGCGCCAGCAGCCACGGGGGACAAGAGACCCAGTACTTC.

V gene TRBV7-9 combines with J gene TRBJ1-2, with TRBD1 identical over 9 bases. With V trimmed by 4 bases and J by 6 bases, 9 bases remained unmatched. CDR3 length: 15 residues. Germline V gene data show CDR1 as SEHNR and CDR2 as FQNEAQ (reference sequence). CDR3: CASSSYTGQGNGYTF. In DNA form, the CDR3 reads TGTGCCAGCAGCTCGTATACGGGACAGGGAAATGGCTACACCTTC. The full variable domain, its missing parts supplied by reference TRBV7-9 and TRBJ1-2, is DTGVSQNPRHKITKRGQNVTFRCDPISEHNRLYWYRQTLGQGPEFLTYFQNEAQLEKSRLLSDRFSAERPKGSFSTLEIQRTEQGDSAMYLCASSSYTGQGNGYTFGSGTRLTVV.

The chain has TRBV5-6 and TRBJ2-1, with TRBD1 matching over 8 bases. There are 17 residues in the CDR3. Trimming removed 4 bases from V and 7 bases from J; junction bases left unmatched: 16. Germline CDR1 and CDR2: SGHDT and YYEEEE. CDR3 sequence (DNA): TGTGCCAGCAGCCTCCCTTTTCCTCGGACAGGGAGGAATGAGCAGTTCTTC. It codes for CASSLPFPRTGRNEQFF.

The chain carries TRBV5-1 and TRBJ2-7; 14 bases map to TRBD2. V lost 4 bases and J lost 5; bases outside the gene matches: 5. Germline CDR1 reads SGHRS; CDR2 reads YFSETQ. The CDR3 extends over 15 amino acids. Here the CDR3 DNA reads TGCGCCAGCAGCGAGGGACTAGCGGGGGTTCACGAGCAGTACTTC. Its translation is CASSEGLAGVHEQYF.

The chain has TRBV2 and TRBJ1-1; D ambiguous. Trimming stripped 4 bases from V and 10 bases from J, with 10 bases between. Looked up from germline, CDR1 is SNHLY and CDR2 is FYNNEI. CDR3 size: 11 residues. The CDR3 bases are TGTGCCAGCAGTGTAGCCTTGCGAGCTTTCTTT. Protein: CASSVALRAFF.

The chain couples TRBV19 to TRBJ1-1, with D possibly matching TRBD1 (5 bases). CDR1 is LNHDA and CDR2 is SQIVND in the germline V gene (reference sequence). V lost 6 bases to trimming and J lost 3 bases, with 8 bases between them. This CDR3 has 12 amino acids. The CDR3 protein is CASRLGDTEAFF. The CDR3 DNA sequence: TGTGCCAGTAGGTTAGGGGACACTGAAGCTTTCTTT.

This chain links TRBV19 with TRBJ1-4, with no clear D. The CDR3 loop spans 14 amino acids. V dropped 4 bases and J dropped 6 bases, with 12 bases sitting between them. Per the germline V gene, CDR1 is LNHDA and CDR2 is SQIVND (reference sequence). The CDR3 loop is CASSTGNRYEKLFF. CDR3 sequence (DNA): TGTGCCAGTAGTACGGGGAATCGTTATGAAAAACTGTTTTTT. Combining the CDR3 with reference TRBV19 and TRBJ1-4 gives the whole variable domain DGGITQSPKYLFRKEGQNVTLSCEQNLNHDAMYWYRQDPGQGLRLIYYSQIVNDFQKGDIAEGYSVSREKKESFPLTVTSAQKNPTAFYLCASSTGNRYEKLFFGSGTQLSVL.

J is TRBJ1-4 and V is TRBV2, with a possible D match to TRBD1 (5 bases). The CDR3 contains 13 residues. Trimming removed 4 bases at V and 7 bases at J, with 10 bases between. Germline V gives CDR1 SNHLY, CDR2 FYNNEI. Here the CDR3 reads CASSVQGREKLFF. CDR3 bases: TGTGCCAGCAGTGTCCAGGGCCGTGAAAAACTGTTTTTT.

V gene TRBV10-3 combines with J gene TRBJ2-5; weak D call: TRBD2 (7 bases). The DNA end lines up better with TRBJ2-7; the J call may be wrong. The CDR3 has 15 residues. Germline CDR1 and CDR2: ENHRY and SYGVKD. For the CDR3, the DNA is TGTGCCATCAGCCCACAGGGACTAACTTTATACGAGCAGTACTTC. The encoded protein is CAISPQGLTLYEQYF.

The chain links TRBV5-1 to TRBJ2-5; D remains ambiguous. The CDR3 runs to 13 residues. Germline V gene lookup returns CDR1 SGHRS and CDR2 YFSETQ. Deletions cut 1 base from V and 4 bases from J, with 8 bases between. CDR3: CASSLWASETQYF. CDR3 nucleotide sequence: TGCGCCAGCAGCTTGTGGGCGTCAGAGACCCAGTACTTC.

This chain joins TRBV13 and TRBJ2-1, with 12 bases identical to TRBD2. Trimming cost V 5 bases and J 10 bases; bases outside gene matches: 12. Per germline, CDR1 PRHDT and CDR2 FYEKMQ (reference sequence). The CDR3 has 16 amino acids. The CDR3 DNA is TGTGCCAGCAGCCAGGAGGGACTAGCGGGCGGTTCGGAGCAGTTCTTC. Protein product: CASSQEGLAGGSEQFF.

The chain joins TRBV4-1 to TRBJ2-1; TRBD2 matches at 7 bases. Trimming removed 4 bases from V and 7 bases from J; junction bases left unmatched: 19. Germline-derived CDR1 and CDR2 are MGHRA and YSYEKL. The CDR3 sequence is 18 residues long. The DNA of the CDR3 is TGCGCCAGCAGCCGCGTAGCGGGTGTGCAGCCGGCGGGTAATGAGCAGTTCTTC. Protein product: CASSRVAGVQPAGNEQFF.

This clone has a handful of counts. The CDR3 nucleotides are TGTGCCAGCAGTTCCAAGGTTACAGGGGATCGATTTGAAAAACTGTTTTTT. This translates into CASSSKVTGDRFEKLFF. The chain has TRBV27 and TRBJ1-4; 7 bases agree with TRBD1. V was pared by 4 bases and J by 7 bases, with 15 bases of the junction left unmatched. The CDR3 has 17 amino acids. Germline V CDR1 and CDR2: MNHEY, SMNVEV (reference sequence).

This chain connects TRBV18 to TRBJ2-7; maybe TRBD1 (6 bases). Looked up from germline, CDR1 is KGHSH and CDR2 is LQKENI. The CDR3 runs to 16 residues. V was trimmed by 3 bases and J by 0 bases, leaving 15 bases between them. The CDR3 coding sequence is TGTGCCAGCTCACCTTATCGACAGGAAAGCTCCTACGAGCAGTACTTC. Protein product: CASSPYRQESSYEQYF.

The chain recombines TRBV6-5 with TRBJ2-1, with D possibly being TRBD2 (5 bases). This CDR3 contains 12 residues. Germline values: CDR1 MNHEY, CDR2 SVGAGI. The V end was cut by 5 bases, the J end by 10 bases, with 12 bases between. The CDR3 nucleotides read TGTGCCAGCAGTAGCACTAGATTAGAGCAGTTCTTC. Residues: CASSSTRLEQFF.